This note documents a single TCR beta chain sequence. The clone's antigen remains unknown. Within one base of it there is no much larger clone, and no base qualities were kept. At the junction V is shortened by 7 bases and J by 2 bases; bases outside the gene matches: 12. The CDR3 goes from the cysteine to the phenylalanine over 17 residues. Only the CDR3 region is kept as DNA, spanning 51 bases read in frame from base 1. The germline V gene encodes CDR1 SGHNT and CDR2 YENEEA. At one collaborating source in Seattle, patients were enrolled during active infection and were followed longitudinally through the course of disease. Whole blood was collected in K2EDTA tubes by collaborating institutions according to the institutions' own protocols. For TCRbeta analysis, collaborator samples were shipped as frozen whole blood, as isolated PBMCs, or as DNA extracted from either sample type. The immunoSEQ Assay, a bias-controlled multiplex PCR, was used to amplify TCRbeta CDR3 regions from genomic DNA. Regarding the original processing steps: Within the assay, amplification of reference gene primers was used to estimate how many nucleated cells each sample contained. Sequence reads were collapsed and filtered to measure the absolute abundance of every unique TCRbeta CDR3 rearrangement. For each sample, productive Simpson clonality was calculated as the square root of Simpson's diversity index over productive rearrangements. The immuneACCESS repertoire file appears here via TCRdb, limited to in-frame rearrangements. These files lack a portion of the clones; in checked studies, under half of the deficit traces to unresolved V genes, and the cause of the others is not known. The V and J calls and the clone size are those of that table, but D and trimming were determined from the DNA. This sample comprises around 150,000 clones, about 88% of them detected only once. Approximately 2.5% of the sample is held by the ten biggest clonotypes.

This sample is drawn from a study of blood T cell repertoires in COVID-19 (TCRdb year 2020). For the study in its entirety: The collaborator samples originated in the United States, Italy and Spain and spanned the acute and convalescent phases of COVID-19. Where available, HLA class I and class II types were taken from metadata supplied by the sample provider and were not determined by assay-based typing. Subjects who had been exposed to COVID-19, were actively infected with it, or had recovered from it provided the deeply sampled blood TCRbeta repertoires that made up the dataset. The samples were drawn from two sources: the first 160 participants of the ongoing ImmuneRACE study, and approximately 1,300 subjects contributed by 6 global collaborators. The sample metadata nearly always contained a de-identified subject ID, COVID-19 status, age in years and sex. The repertoires were made available in a free public database intended to serve as a resource for research on the immune response to SARS-CoV-2. The prospective study material was composed of cDNA or gDNA derived from T cells, B-cell-depleted T cells, or PBMCs. Overall study outcomes, separate from this receptor: The amount of clinical and demographic metadata varied by source and participant and was provided uncurated.

This sequence originates from a human donor with COVID-19, enrolled during active disease. The donor label of this sample is uncertain. The sequence is built from TRBV11-3 and TRBJ1-4; 8 middle bases align to TRBD1. The sequenced sample consisted of peripheral blood. The CDR3: CASINSPQGATNEKLFF. The nucleotide sequence reads TGTGCCAGCATCAACAGTCCCCAGGGGGCTACTAATGAAAAACTGTTTTTT.